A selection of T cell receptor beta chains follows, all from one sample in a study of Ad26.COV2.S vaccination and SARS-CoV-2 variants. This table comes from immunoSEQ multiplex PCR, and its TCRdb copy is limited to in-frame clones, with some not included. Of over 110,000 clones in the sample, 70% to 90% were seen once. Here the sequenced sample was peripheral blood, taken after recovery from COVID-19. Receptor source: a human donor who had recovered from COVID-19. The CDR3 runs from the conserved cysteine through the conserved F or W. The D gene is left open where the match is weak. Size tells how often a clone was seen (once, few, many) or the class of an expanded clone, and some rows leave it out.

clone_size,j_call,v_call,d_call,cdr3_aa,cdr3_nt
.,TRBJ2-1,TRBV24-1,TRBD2,CATSEPGGASYNEQFF,TGTGCCACCAGTGAGCCCGGGGGGGCCTCCTACAATGAGCAGTTCTTC
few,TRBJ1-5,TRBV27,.,CASSFFSGQPQHF,TGTGCCAGCAGTTTTTTCTCTGGGCAGCCCCAGCATTTT
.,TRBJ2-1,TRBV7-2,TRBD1,CASSPTGGTYNEQFF,TGTGCCAGCAGCCCTACAGGGGGTACCTACAATGAGCAGTTCTTC
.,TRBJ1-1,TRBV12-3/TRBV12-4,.,CASTPVRTEAFF,TGTGCCAGCACCCCCGTTAGAACTGAAGCTTTCTTT
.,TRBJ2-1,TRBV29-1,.,CSVSQGVNEQFF,TGCAGCGTTAGCCAGGGTGTCAATGAGCAGTTCTTC
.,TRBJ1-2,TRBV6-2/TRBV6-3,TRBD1,CASSYIQGTYGYTF,TGTGCCAGCAGTTACATACAGGGGACATATGGCTACACCTTC
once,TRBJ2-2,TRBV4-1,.,CASSQAVPYTGELFF,TGCGCCAGCAGCCAAGCCGTCCCGTACACCGGGGAGCTGTTTTTT
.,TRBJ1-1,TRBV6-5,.,CASSPGRVGDTEAFF,TGTGCCAGCAGTCCGGGCCGGGTAGGTGACACTGAAGCTTTCTTT
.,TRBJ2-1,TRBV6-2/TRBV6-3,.,CASSGRGRYNEQFF,TGTGCCAGCAGCGGCCGGGGGCGCTACAATGAGCAGTTCTTC
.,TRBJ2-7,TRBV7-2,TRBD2,CASSLGGGKGYEQYF,TGTGCCAGCAGCTTAGGGGGGGGAAAAGGCTACGAGCAGTACTTC
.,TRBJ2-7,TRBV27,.,CASRGLLREQYF,TGTGCCAGCAGAGGGCTTTTACGAGAGCAGTACTTC
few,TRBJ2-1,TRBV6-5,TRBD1,CASSPGQRTNEQFF,TGTGCCAGCAGTCCGGGACAGAGAACTAATGAGCAGTTCTTC
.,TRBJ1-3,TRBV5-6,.,CASSFGVRTVYSGNTIYF,TGTGCCAGCAGCTTTGGGGTCCGGACGGTCTACTCTGGAAACACCATATATTTT
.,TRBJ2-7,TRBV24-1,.,CATSDSRGNEQYF,TGTGCCACCAGTGATAGCAGGGGCAACGAGCAGTACTTC
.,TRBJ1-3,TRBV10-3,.,CAISESGLGNTIYF,TGTGCCATCAGTGAGTCCGGGTTAGGAAACACCATATATTTT
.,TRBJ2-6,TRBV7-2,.,CASSLGGGSGANVLTF,TGTGCCAGCAGCTTAGGGGGTGGATCTGGGGCCAACGTCCTGACTTTC
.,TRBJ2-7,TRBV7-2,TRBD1,CASSPGTGAIYEQYF,TGTGCCAGCAGCCCCGGGACAGGGGCCATCTACGAGCAGTACTTC
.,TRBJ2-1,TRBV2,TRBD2,CASRVLAGGPSNEQFF,TGTGCCAGCAGGGTACTAGCGGGGGGCCCTTCCAATGAGCAGTTCTTC
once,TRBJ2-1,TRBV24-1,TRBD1,CATSDFKEQGYNEQFF,TGTGCCACCAGTGATTTTAAAGAACAGGGGTACAATGAGCAGTTCTTC
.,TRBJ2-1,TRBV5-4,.,CASSLEGLTDEQFF,TGTGCCAGCAGCTTGGAGGGCCTGACCGATGAGCAGTTCTTC
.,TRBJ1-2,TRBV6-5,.,CASSSPRTGKNGYTF,TGTGCCAGCAGTTCCCCCCGGACCGGGAAGAATGGCTACACCTTC
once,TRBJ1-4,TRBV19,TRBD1,CASSDQAGQGLEGLFF,TGTGCCAGTAGTGACCAAGCGGGACAGGGATTGGAGGGGCTGTTTTTT
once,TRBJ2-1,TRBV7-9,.,CASSLGQIISYNEQFF,TGTGCCAGCAGCTTAGGACAGATTATCTCCTACAATGAGCAGTTCTTC
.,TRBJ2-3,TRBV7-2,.,CASSSLGAYTQYF,TGTGCCAGCAGCTCGCTCGGTGCGTATACGCAGTATTTT
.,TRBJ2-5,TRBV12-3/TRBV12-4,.,CASSFLVETQYF,TGTGCCAGCAGTTTTCTAGTGGAGACCCAGTACTTC
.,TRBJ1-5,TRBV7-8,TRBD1,CASSLGTGINQPQHF,TGTGCCAGCAGCTTAGGGACAGGGATAAATCAGCCCCAGCATTTT
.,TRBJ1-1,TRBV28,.,CASSLPPELREAFF,TGTGCCAGCAGTTTACCGCCAGAATTGCGTGAAGCTTTCTTT
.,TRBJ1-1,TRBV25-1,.,CASSDMAPRGRNTEAFF,TGTGCCAGCAGTGATATGGCCCCGAGGGGCCGGAACACTGAAGCTTTCTTT
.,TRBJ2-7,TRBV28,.,CASRKSGVGIYEQYF,TGTGCCAGCAGAAAATCAGGGGTTGGAATCTACGAGCAGTACTTC
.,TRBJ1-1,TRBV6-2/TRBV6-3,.,CASSSRGTTNTEAFF,TGTGCCAGCAGTTCCCGGGGGACAACTAACACTGAAGCTTTCTTT
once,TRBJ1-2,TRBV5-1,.,CASSQGRHYGYTF,TGCGCCAGCAGTCAGGGACGGCACTATGGCTACACCTTC
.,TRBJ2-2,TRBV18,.,CASSPIVSGVRAVVTGELFF,TGTGCCAGCTCACCGATAGTGAGCGGTGTGAGGGCAGTTGTGACCGGGGAGCTGTTTTTT
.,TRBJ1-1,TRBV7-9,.,CASSLDGLNTEAFF,TGTGCCAGCAGCTTGGACGGATTGAACACTGAAGCTTTCTTT
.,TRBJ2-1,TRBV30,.,CAWSVGQFYNEQFF,TGTGCCTGGAGTGTAGGGCAGTTCTACAATGAGCAGTTCTTC
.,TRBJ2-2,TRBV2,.,CAWSDLTGELFF,TGTGCCTGGAGTGACTTGACCGGGGAGCTGTTTTTT
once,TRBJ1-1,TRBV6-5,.,CASSYSKGGNTEAFF,TGTGCCAGCAGTTACTCGAAAGGGGGGAACACTGAAGCTTTCTTT
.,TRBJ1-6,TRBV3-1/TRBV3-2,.,CASSQDRRVGSPLHF,TGTGCCAGCAGCCAAGATCGCCGGGTTGGTTCACCCCTCCACTTT
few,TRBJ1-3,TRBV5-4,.,CASSLSGTISGNTIYF,TGTGCCAGCAGCTTATCCGGAACCATCTCTGGAAACACCATATATTTT
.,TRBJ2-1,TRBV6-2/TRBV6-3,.,CASSYLARHNEQFF,TGTGCCAGCAGTTACCTAGCGAGACACAATGAGCAGTTCTTC